This TCR beta chain was sequenced for a study of response to subunit inactivated influenza vaccine. Overall study findings and caveats: Few additional T cells are recruited per seasonal influenza vaccination, authors suggested.

This clonotype came up a few times. Its specificity is not known. The CDR3 consists of 13 residues. The V gene's germline CDR1 is SGHDT and CDR2 YYEEEE. The V gene lost 7 bases and the J gene lost 6 bases, with 16 bases spanning the gap. TCRdb redid the calling of the RT-PCR reads with MiXCR, one entry per CDR3 protein. Among 600,000 to 700,000 distinct CDR3 sequences listed, 14% were seen once. The source is a man over 45 who received an inactivated influenza vaccine. The sample consisted of PBMCs from blood, taken 14 days before vaccination. The chain couples TRBV5-6 to TRBJ1-1, with D tentatively TRBD1 (6 bases). CDR3 in amino acids: CASGTDSASEAFF. The CDR3 region has the DNA TGTGCCAGCGGAACGGACAGTGCCTCTGAAGCTTTCTTT.